The sequence of this T cell receptor (beta chain) was determined in a study of blood T cell repertoires in COVID-19. Study-level information: Acute and convalescent COVID-19 specimens originated in the United States, Italy and Spain. PBMCs, B-cell-depleted T cells, or T cells were the source of the cDNA or gDNA that made up the material.

Per germline, CDR1 SNHLY and CDR2 FYNNEI. The CDR3 is 15 residues long. J lost 4 bases, V lost 6 bases, and 9 bases had no gene match. Original handling: Reference gene primer amplification gave estimated nucleated cell counts. Sequencing was performed with immunoSEQ multiplex PCR; in TCRdb, only in-frame clones are kept and a portion is missing. V and J calls and clone size are those listed in that table; D and trimming were worked out from the DNA. The repertoire consists of some 81,000 clones, with 90% occurring once and the leading ten covering 1%. The chain uses TRBV2 and TRBJ1-5; 7 bases line up with TRBD1. Material for sequencing was peripheral blood. This clonotype was sampled from a woman between 50 and 59 years old in a cohort sampled during active COVID-19. In DNA form, the CDR3 reads TGTGCCAGCAGAAGAAGGACAGGAGCTAATCAGCCCCAGCATTTT. Its translation: CASRRRTGANQPQHF. The complete variable domain, with remaining parts taken from reference TRBV2 and TRBJ1-5, reads EPEVTQTPSHQVTQMGQEVILRCVPISNHLYFYWYRQILGQKVEFLVSFYNNEISEKSEIFDDQFSVERPDGSNFTLKIRSTKLEDSAMYFCASRRRTGANQPQHFGDGTRLSIL.